These 24 T cell receptor beta chains originate from one sample sequenced in a study of identical twins. One entry per CDR3 protein results from TCRdb running MiXCR on the 5' RACE reads. The sample has 450,000 to 650,000 distinct CDR3 sequences, 13% to 15% seen once. Another study also made use of these data, one on yellow fever vaccine responses in identical twins.

Sequenced: CD4+ T cells sorted from blood. These receptors all stem from a woman aged 18-29 years in good health.

The chain joins TRBV4-2 to TRBJ2-1; 13 nucleotides line up with TRBD2. This CDR3 comprises 16 residues. CDR1 LGHNA and CDR2 YNFKEQ come from the germline V gene. V lost 0 bases, J lost 10 bases, and 6 bases stayed unmatched. The CDR3, as DNA: TGTGCCAGCAGCCAAGATGGGACTAGCGGGATTCGGGAGCAGTTCTTC. It is translated as CASSQDGTSGIREQFF.

The rearrangement links TRBV4-1 to TRBJ2-5; the D call may be TRBD1 or TRBD2 (5 bases each). Trimming took 0 bases from V and 6 from J, leaving 14 bases between them. The CDR3 runs 15 residues. CDR1 and CDR2 (germline): MGHRA, YSYEKL. In nucleotides, the CDR3 is TGCGCCAGCAGCCAAGAAACTCACGGGGCGAAGACCCAGTACTTC. Translated, it gives CASSQETHGAKTQYF.

The J gene is TRBJ2-1, the V gene TRBV2; 7 bases match TRBD2. The length of the CDR3 is 15 residues. J gave up 8 bases and V 4 bases, and 11 bases lay outside the gene matches. Per the germline V gene, CDR1 is SNHLY and CDR2 is FYNNEI. CDR3 in amino acids: CASSVEGGPGDEQFF. The CDR3 nucleotides are TGTGCCAGCAGTGTGGAGGGAGGGCCGGGGGATGAGCAGTTCTTC.

The CDR3 DNA is TGTGCCAGCAGTTCCGAACAGGGATCGTACAATGAGCAGTTCTTC. Amino acid sequence: CASSSEQGSYNEQFF. The chain is built from TRBV12-3 or TRBV12-4 and TRBJ2-1; D may be TRBD1 (6 bases). The CDR3 loop spans 15 amino acids. V lost 4 bases to trimming and J lost 4 bases, with 14 bases between them.

In this sample, this clonotype turned up a few times. The chain recombines TRBV5-1 with TRBJ2-5; D is uncertain. The CDR3 contains 14 residues. CDR1 is SGHRS, CDR2 YFSETQ, per germline. V lost 0 bases to trimming and J lost 1 base, with 7 bases between them. The CDR3 is CASSLDRSQETQYF. The CDR3 DNA reads as TGCGCCAGCAGCTTGGATCGCAGCCAAGAGACCCAGTACTTC.

This clonotype was observed a handful of times. The rearrangement links TRBV3-1 to TRBJ2-1; 8 nucleotides align to TRBD2. Trimming at V came to 0 bases and at J to 12 bases, leaving 16 bases not matched to a gene. Per the germline V gene, CDR1 is LGHDT and CDR2 is YNNKEL (reference sequence). The CDR3 covers 17 residues. In DNA, the CDR3 is TGTGCCAGCAGCCAAGAGACTGGCGGGAGGTGGGCGAATAGGCAGTTCTTC. Translating it yields CASSQETGGRWANRQFF.

This clonotype has only a few counts. This chain uses TRBV6-2 or TRBV6-3 with TRBJ2-7, with 13 bases identical to TRBD2. CDR1 is MNHEY and CDR2 is SVGEGT in the germline V gene. V trimming: 5 bases; J trimming: 1 base; junction bases outside the gene matches: 5. This CDR3 is built from 16 residues. The CDR3 region has the DNA TGTGCCAGCAGTGACGGACTAGCGGGAGATTCCTACGAGCAGTACTTC. Translated, it gives CASSDGLAGDSYEQYF.

V is TRBV12-3 or TRBV12-4 and J is TRBJ2-7; 7 nucleotides align to TRBD1. There are 13 residues in the CDR3. V lost 5 bases to trimming and J lost 8 bases; unmatched junction nucleotides: 9. The CDR3 nucleotides read TGTGCCAGCAGTGTGGGACAGCCCACCAAGCAGTACTTC. Amino acids: CASSVGQPTKQYF.

This clonotype came up a few times. This chain uses TRBV20-1 with TRBJ1-2; D not certain. The germline V gene has CDR1 DFQATT and CDR2 SNEGSKA (reference sequence). The V gene lost 1 base and the J gene lost 6 bases, with 6 bases spanning the gap. The CDR3 runs 11 residues. This chain's CDR3 is CSARVRNGYTF. CDR3 nucleotide sequence: TGCAGTGCTAGAGTACGCAATGGCTACACCTTC.

This rearrangement joins TRBV29-1 to TRBJ2-1, with unresolved D. Trimming stripped 4 bases from V and 3 bases from J, with 4 bases between. CDR3 length equals 11 residues. Looked up from germline, CDR1 is SQVTM and CDR2 is ANQGSEA. The CDR3 nucleotides are TGCAGCGTTGTCCACTACAATGAGCAGTTCTTC. It is translated as CSVVHYNEQFF.

This clonotype has only a few counts. V and J are TRBV21-1 and TRBJ2-3; TRBD2, the table's D call, lacks a check against the DNA. TRBV21-1 is tagged as a pseudogene. The CDR3 consists of 15 residues. The CDR3 reads CASSKEAGEADTQYF. CDR3 DNA sequence: TGTGCCAGCAGCAAAGAAGCGGGAGAGGCGGATACGCAGTATTTT.

This chain's CDR3 is CASSLEGQGANYGYTF. CDR3 coding DNA: TGCGCCAGCAGCTTGGAGGGACAGGGAGCTAACTATGGCTACACCTTC. The rearrangement joins TRBV5-1 to TRBJ1-2; 9 bases fit TRBD1. CDR3 size: 16 residues. Unmatched junction bases numbered 3, after V lost 0 bases and J lost 0 bases. CDR1 and CDR2 from the germline V gene are SGHRS and YFSETQ.

The chain employs TRBV28 and TRBJ1-1; no firm D call. Germline CDR1 MDHEN, CDR2 SYDVKM. The length of the CDR3 is 15 residues. Trimming removed 2 bases from V and 5 bases from J, with 15 bases in between. CDR3 sequence reads: CASSLSGPAVTEAFF. CDR3 coding DNA: TGTGCCAGCAGTTTAAGCGGTCCGGCAGTGACTGAAGCTTTCTTT.

This clonotype was found a few times. V is TRBV6-5 and J is TRBJ2-7, with TRBD2 matching over 8 bases. Trimming cost V 4 bases and J 3 bases; bases outside gene matches: 11. This CDR3 is 16 amino acids long. Germline assignment: CDR1 MNHEY and CDR2 SVGAGI. CDR3 DNA sequence: TGTGCCAGCAGTTCCTCCGGGACTAGGACTTTCTACGAGCAGTACTTC. This encodes CASSSSGTRTFYEQYF.

The rearrangement joins TRBV3-1 to TRBJ2-7, with 8 bases that match TRBD2. The CDR3 contains 15 residues. J was trimmed by 2 bases and V by 3 bases; bases with no gene match: 6. Germline V gene lookup returns CDR1 LGHDT and CDR2 YNNKEL (reference sequence). The CDR3 protein is CASSQGSGAPYEQYF. The CDR3 DNA follows: TGTGCCAGCAGCCAGGGTAGCGGGGCTCCCTACGAGCAGTACTTC.

This clonotype has a count of ten or more. One end of the junction is discordant with germline, which a read error may explain. The chain joins TRBV5-1 to TRBJ2-1; D call uncertain. The CDR3 contains 13 residues. Germline assignment: CDR1 SGHRS and CDR2 YFSETQ. CDR3 amino acids: CASSLRDYNEQFF. The CDR3 region has the DNA TGTGCCAGCAGTTTAAGGGATTACAATGAGCAGTTCTTC.

The chain carries TRBV18 and TRBJ2-7; the D gene is possibly TRBD2 (5 bases). V lost 3 bases and J lost 4, with 13 bases in between. There are 14 residues in the CDR3. Per germline, CDR1 KGHSH and CDR2 LQKENI. The CDR3: CASSPGLLEYEQYF. Here the CDR3 DNA reads TGTGCCAGCTCACCGGGCCTACTAGAATACGAGCAGTACTTC.

This clonotype was seen more than once but under ten times. This chain's CDR3 is CASSEWNRAATYNEQFF. The CDR3 DNA follows: TGTGCCAGCAGTGAATGGAATCGAGCGGCGACCTACAATGAGCAGTTCTTC. The J gene is TRBJ2-1, the V gene TRBV25-1, with a possible D match to TRBD2 (5 bases). The CDR3 consists of 17 residues. Per germline, CDR1 MGHDK and CDR2 SYGVNS. The V gene lost 1 base and the J gene lost 2 bases, with 15 bases spanning the gap.

This clonotype was seen only a few times. This rearrangement joins TRBV29-1 to TRBJ2-2; D is tentatively TRBD1 or TRBD2 (5 bases each). The V end lost 7 bases, the J end lost 0 bases, and 12 bases lay between the germline ends. The CDR3 loop spans 14 amino acids. From germline, CDR1 is SQVTM and CDR2 ANQGSEA. CDR3 nucleotides: TGCAGCGCCAAGAGGGGACCGAACACCGGGGAGCTGTTTTTT. Translated, it gives CSAKRGPNTGELFF.

V is TRBV5-5 and J is TRBJ2-1; 8 bases line up with TRBD2. Germline V gives CDR1 SGHKS, CDR2 YYEKEE (reference sequence). The CDR3 consists of 18 residues. Trimming removed 4 bases from V and 4 bases from J; junction bases left unmatched: 16. CDR3 bases: TGTGCCAGCAGCCCGCCGATAAGCGGGACTAGGAGTTACAATGAGCAGTTCTTC. Encoded protein: CASSPPISGTRSYNEQFF.

J is TRBJ2-3 and V is TRBV11-2; 8 bases align to TRBD1. The CDR3 spans 16 residues. The germline gives CDR1 SGHAT, CDR2 FQNNGV. V was clipped by 4 bases and J by 2 bases; unmatched bases: 8. CDR3 sequence (DNA): TGTGCCAGCAGCTCCCACAGGGGGAAGCTCACAGATACGCAGTATTTT. This translates into CASSSHRGKLTDTQYF.

This chain joins TRBV28 and TRBJ2-3; D is uncertain. The CDR3 has 12 amino acids. V was clipped by 7 bases and J by 7 bases, with 12 bases between them. CDR1 and CDR2 (germline): MDHEN, SYDVKM. This CDR3 is CASTLGSYTQYF. CDR3 coding DNA: TGTGCCAGCACCCTAGGTTCTTATACGCAGTATTTT.

This rearrangement joins TRBV5-1 to TRBJ2-1, with 10 bases fitting TRBD2. Trimming removed 0 bases from V and 2 bases from J; junction bases left unmatched: 5. Germline V gene data show CDR1 as SGHRS and CDR2 as YFSETQ. The CDR3 contains 17 residues. CDR3: CASSLGLAGPTYNEQFF. The CDR3 nucleotides are TGCGCCAGCAGCTTGGGACTAGCGGGTCCAACCTACAATGAGCAGTTCTTC.

J is TRBJ2-2 and V is TRBV5-1, with D perhaps assigned TRBD1 or TRBD2 (6 bases each). The CDR3 totals 14 residues. Trimming removed 3 bases from V and 6 bases from J, with 12 bases in between. Germline V gene data show CDR1 as SGHRS and CDR2 as YFSETQ. This chain's CDR3 is CASSSSGEAGELFF. CDR3 nucleotides: TGCGCCAGCAGCTCGTCAGGGGAGGCCGGGGAGCTGTTTTTT.